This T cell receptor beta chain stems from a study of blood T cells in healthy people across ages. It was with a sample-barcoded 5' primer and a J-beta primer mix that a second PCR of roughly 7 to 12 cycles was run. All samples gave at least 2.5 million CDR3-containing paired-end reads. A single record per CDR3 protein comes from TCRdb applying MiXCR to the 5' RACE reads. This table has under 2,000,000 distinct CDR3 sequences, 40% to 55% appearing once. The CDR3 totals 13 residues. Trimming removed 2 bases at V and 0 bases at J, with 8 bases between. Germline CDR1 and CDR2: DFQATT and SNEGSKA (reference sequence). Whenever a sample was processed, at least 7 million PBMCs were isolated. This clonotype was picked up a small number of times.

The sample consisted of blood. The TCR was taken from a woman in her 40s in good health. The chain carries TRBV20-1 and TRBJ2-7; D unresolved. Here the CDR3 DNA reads TGCAGTGCTAGACTAGTTATCTCCTACGAGCAGTACTTC. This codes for CSARLVISYEQYF.